Each of the 30 T cell receptor beta chains below was sequenced from the same sample in a study of T cell repertoires in cytomegalovirus infection. MiXCR, applied by TCRdb to the reads, yields one record per CDR3 protein. The table records hundreds of thousands of distinct CDR3 sequences, about a sixth of them present only once. Sequencing was done on a sample of PBMCs. These receptors all stem from a human donor in good health (CMV status not recorded). Some clones in this sample may be carry-over from other donors' samples.

This chain joins TRBV7-6 and TRBJ2-1; TRBD2 aligns across 9 bases. The trim removed 6 bases at V and 7 bases at J, leaving 7 bases unmatched. Per germline, CDR1 SGHVS and CDR2 FNYEAQ. The CDR3 consists of 14 residues. Here the CDR3 DNA reads TGTGCCAGCAGACTCGGGACTAGCTTAAATGAGCAGTTCTTC. The encoded protein is CASRLGTSLNEQFF. The variable domain in full, with the rest retrieved from reference TRBV7-6 and TRBJ2-1, is GAGVSQSPRYKVTKRGQDVALRCDPISGHVSLYWYRQALGQGPEFLTYFNYEAQQDKSGLPNDRFSAERPEGSISTLTIQRTEQRDSAMYRCASRLGTSLNEQFFGPGTRLTVL.

This clonotype was recorded a few times. The chain couples TRBV12-3 or TRBV12-4 to TRBJ1-2, with D perhaps matching TRBD1 (6 bases). V gave up 6 bases and J gave up 5 bases, with 13 bases separating them. The CDR3 has 13 amino acids. The CDR3 protein is CASSSTGLYGYTF. DNA of the CDR3: TGTGCCAGCAGCTCCACAGGGCTTTATGGCTACACCTTC.

This clonotype has only a few counts. V is TRBV4-1 and J is TRBJ1-4; D gene uncertain. The CDR3 is made up of 16 amino acids. V gave up 1 base and J gave up 2 bases, with 11 bases separating them. Germline V gene data show CDR1 as MGHRA and CDR2 as YSYEKL. The CDR3 sequence is CASSQVIAWTNEKLFF. Written as DNA, the CDR3 is TGCGCCAGCAGCCAAGTGATTGCGTGGACTAATGAAAAACTGTTTTTT.

The chain combines TRBV7-6 with TRBJ1-2, with TRBD1 as a possible D gene (5 bases). With 5 bases removed from V and 2 bases from J, the gap between germline ends came to 12 bases. CDR3 size: 14 residues. In germline, CDR1 is SGHVS, CDR2 FNYEAQ. The CDR3 loop is CASSGTGRNYGYTF. DNA for the CDR3: TGTGCCAGCAGCGGGACGGGAAGAAACTATGGCTACACCTTC.

This clonotype was counted a few times. J is TRBJ2-4 and V is TRBV20-1, with a tentative D call TRBD1 (5 bases). The V end lost 8 bases, the J end lost 9 bases, and 17 bases lay between the germline ends. The CDR3 extends over 12 amino acids. CDR1 is DFQATT, CDR2 SNEGSKA, per germline (reference sequence). CDR3 in amino acids: CSPQGPHGIQYF. The CDR3 DNA reads as TGCAGTCCCCAGGGTCCTCATGGCATTCAGTACTTC.

The chain is built from TRBV19 and TRBJ1-2, with D tentatively TRBD1 (5 bases). This CDR3 is 14 amino acids long. Germline V gene sequence: CDR1 LNHDA, CDR2 SQIVND (reference sequence). V shed 6 bases and J shed 4 bases, with 15 bases lying between them. The CDR3 spells CASSPRGALYGYTF. In DNA, the CDR3 is TGTGCCAGTAGCCCAAGGGGAGCCCTCTATGGCTACACCTTC.

At least ten counts were recorded for this clonotype. The rearrangement links TRBV19 to TRBJ1-5; no definite D call. The V and J ends lost 7 bases and 1 base respectively, with 14 bases between them. Per germline, CDR1 LNHDA and CDR2 SQIVND (reference sequence). The CDR3 contains 15 residues. CDR3 region: CASTPWGGSNQPQHF. CDR3 nucleotide sequence: TGTGCCAGTACCCCTTGGGGAGGGAGCAATCAGCCCCAGCATTTT.

V is TRBV20-1 and J is TRBJ1-1; D ambiguous. This CDR3 has 14 amino acids. The germline V gene encodes CDR1 DFQATT and CDR2 SNEGSKA (reference sequence). Trimming removed 0 bases at V and 3 bases at J, with 11 bases between. In nucleotides, the CDR3 is TGCAGTGCTAGAGATCGAAGGAAATACACTGAAGCTTTCTTT. Protein product: CSARDRRKYTEAFF.

The chain recombines TRBV18 with TRBJ2-1; D perhaps matches TRBD1 (5 bases). Germline CDR1 KGHSH, CDR2 LQKENI. This CDR3 is 14 amino acids long. V was cut by 8 bases and J by 4 bases, with 15 bases left in between. DNA of the CDR3: TGTGCCAGCACAAGACAGCAACTATACAATGAGCAGTTCTTC. Residues: CASTRQQLYNEQFF.

The chain couples TRBV5-1 to TRBJ1-1, with unresolved D. The CDR3 consists of 15 residues. Germline values: CDR1 SGHRS, CDR2 YFSETQ. V was trimmed by 0 bases and J by 3 bases, leaving 12 bases between them. The CDR3 loop reads CASSLATVSDTEAFF. DNA for the CDR3: TGCGCCAGCAGCTTGGCGACGGTATCGGACACTGAAGCTTTCTTT.

This clonotype was recorded at least ten times. V gene TRBV7-2 combines with J gene TRBJ1-5; D might be TRBD1 (6 bases). The CDR3 has 14 residues. V lost 2 bases, J lost 5 bases, and 10 bases lay in between. Germline lookup yields CDR1 SGHTA and CDR2 FQGNSA. For the CDR3, the DNA is TGTGCCAGCAGCTTAAGGGGGGGGCATCAGCCCCAGCATTTT. Residues: CASSLRGGHQPQHF.

The chain joins TRBV6-2 or TRBV6-3 to TRBJ2-1; D is perhaps TRBD1 (5 bases). Germline V gene sequence: CDR1 MNHEY, CDR2 SVGEGT. The CDR3 is 16 residues long. Trimming pared 7 bases from V and 6 bases from J, leaving 22 bases between. The CDR3 reads CASTKPGNLGLNEQFF. CDR3 in DNA: TGTGCCAGCACCAAACCAGGGAACCTTGGCCTCAATGAGCAGTTCTTC.

The rearrangement joins TRBV7-2 to TRBJ1-1, with no clear D. The V end lost 0 bases, the J end lost 6 bases, and 8 bases lay between the germline ends. In germline, CDR1 is SGHTA, CDR2 FQGNSA. The CDR3 is made up of 13 amino acids. CDR3 in amino acids: CASSLAGFPEAFF. CDR3 DNA sequence: TGTGCCAGCAGCTTAGCAGGGTTTCCTGAAGCTTTCTTT.

J is TRBJ1-4 and V is TRBV6-1; possible D gene TRBD1, 5 bases. Trimming left V 6 bases short and J 6 bases short, with 11 bases between. The CDR3 has 13 amino acids. Germline V CDR1 and CDR2: MNHNS, SASEGT. The CDR3 coding sequence is TGTGCCAGCAGATGGAGCAGGGATGAAAAACTGTTTTTT. Encoded protein: CASRWSRDEKLFF.

The chain couples TRBV7-2 to TRBJ2-2; 7 bases match TRBD1. J gave up 2 bases and V 5 bases, and 5 bases lay outside the gene matches. Per the germline V gene, CDR1 is SGHTA and CDR2 is FQGNSA. The CDR3 runs to 15 residues. The CDR3 loop is CASSHRQGNTGELFF. The CDR3 bases are TGTGCCAGCAGCCATCGACAGGGCAACACCGGGGAGCTGTTTTTT.

The chain joins TRBV6-5 to TRBJ2-3, with a possible D match to TRBD2 (6 bases). CDR3 length: 14 residues. The germline V gene encodes CDR1 MNHEY and CDR2 SVGAGI. Trimming took off 6 bases at V and 7 bases at J, with 17 bases between the two ends. The CDR3 protein is CASRGGRWYNTQYF. CDR3 sequence (DNA): TGTGCCAGCAGGGGGGGACGGTGGTACAATACGCAGTATTTT.

The genes are TRBV5-1 and TRBJ1-5, with no clear D. The CDR3 contains 15 residues. The germline CDR1 and CDR2 sequences are SGHRS and YFSETQ. V dropped 0 bases and J dropped 0 bases, with 7 bases sitting between them. CDR3 DNA sequence: TGCGCCAGCAGCTTGGATAACAATAGCAATCAGCCCCAGCATTTT. It specifies CASSLDNNSNQPQHF.

The rearrangement joins TRBV10-3 to TRBJ2-3; 10 nucleotides agree with TRBD1. The trim removed 6 bases at V and 4 bases at J, leaving 4 bases unmatched. The CDR3 extends over 14 amino acids. Per germline, CDR1 ENHRY and CDR2 SYGVKD. CDR3 sequence reads: CAISRTGGPDTQYF. CDR3 coding DNA: TGTGCCATCAGCAGGACAGGGGGTCCAGATACGCAGTATTTT.

V usage is TRBV12-3 or TRBV12-4 and J usage is TRBJ1-1, with TRBD1 as a possible D gene (5 bases). Trimming removed 6 bases from V and 3 bases from J, with 20 bases in between. This CDR3 contains 16 residues. Here the CDR3 DNA reads TGTGCCAGCAGACTATCGTTGGGGGGAGGAGACACTGAAGCTTTCTTT. Translated, it gives CASRLSLGGGDTEAFF.

This rearrangement joins TRBV7-8 to TRBJ1-5; 10 nucleotides align to TRBD1. J was trimmed by 5 bases and V by 5 bases; bases with no gene match: 3. The germline V gene encodes CDR1 SGHVS and CDR2 FQNEAQ. This CDR3 spans 14 amino acids. The CDR3 region is CASSQDRGYQPQHF. The DNA of the CDR3 is TGTGCCAGCAGCCAGGACAGGGGGTATCAGCCCCAGCATTTT.

This clonotype was observed a few times. The chain carries TRBV4-1 and TRBJ1-2, with TRBD1 matching 9 bases. V trimming: 2 bases; J trimming: 5 bases; junction bases outside the gene matches: 9. The germline V gene has CDR1 MGHRA and CDR2 YSYEKL. The CDR3 has 16 amino acids. CDR3 nucleotide sequence: TGCGCCAGCAGCCAACCGAGGACAGGGGCACGGTATGGCTACACCTTC. Its protein is CASSQPRTGARYGYTF.

V and J are TRBV7-2 and TRBJ2-1, with D unresolved. The V gene lost 2 bases and the J gene lost 3 bases, with 8 bases spanning the gap. From germline, CDR1 is SGHTA and CDR2 FQGNSA. The CDR3 sequence is 14 residues long. The CDR3 loop is CASSLISSYNEQFF. For the CDR3, the DNA is TGTGCCAGCAGCTTAATATCCAGCTACAATGAGCAGTTCTTC.

This clonotype appeared a few times. The chain has TRBV2 and TRBJ2-3, with 10 bases identical to TRBD2. The V and J ends lost 6 bases and 1 base, in that order; junction bases with no gene match: 4. This CDR3 contains 15 residues. Looked up from germline, CDR1 is SNHLY and CDR2 is FYNNEI. The CDR3 reads CASSGLAGGTDTQYF. As DNA, the CDR3 is TGTGCCAGCAGCGGTCTAGCGGGGGGCACAGATACGCAGTATTTT.

This clonotype was seen more than once but under ten times. This chain links TRBV20-1 with TRBJ2-7; 7 bases align to TRBD2. The CDR3 runs 15 residues. Germline V lookup: CDR1 DFQATT, CDR2 SNEGSKA (reference sequence). Germline trimming cut 4 bases from V and 5 bases from J; bases unmatched to any gene: 14. The CDR3 DNA reads as TGCAGTGCTATAAGACACGGGGGGACTCACGACGAGCAGTACTTC. Its protein product is CSAIRHGGTHDEQYF.

Comment on this clonotype: A read error may be the cause here, since a much bigger clone is one base away. The chain joins TRBV28 to TRBJ2-7; 7 bases fit TRBD1. The CDR3 has 12 residues. V trimming: 8 bases; J trimming: 0 bases; junction bases outside the gene matches: 1. The germline gives CDR1 MDHEN, CDR2 SYDVKM. The CDR3 spells CASGTVSYEQYF. Written as DNA, the CDR3 is TGTGCCAGCGGGACAGTCTCCTACGAGCAGTACTTC.

There are many counts of this clonotype. This chain joins TRBV7-2 and TRBJ1-2, with 7 bases matching TRBD1. The CDR3 consists of 16 residues. The ends lost 5 bases at V and 4 bases at J; junction bases unmatched: 13. Germline V gene lookup returns CDR1 SGHTA and CDR2 FQGNSA. For the CDR3, the DNA is TGTGCCAGCAGCCCACCAGGGGGAGGCCAGGTCTATGGCTACACCTTC. It translates to CASSPPGGGQVYGYTF.

This clonotype was recorded a few times. The V and J genes are TRBV2 and TRBJ1-1; possible D gene TRBD1, 5 bases. The CDR3 totals 14 residues. V shed 3 bases and J shed 4 bases, with 12 bases lying between them. Germline values: CDR1 SNHLY, CDR2 FYNNEI. The CDR3 DNA reads TGTGCCAGCAGTGACAGGGCCAGGGTCACTGAAGCTTTCTTT. Its translation is CASSDRARVTEAFF.

The chain carries TRBV5-1 and TRBJ1-2; 11 bases map to TRBD1. The germline gives CDR1 SGHRS, CDR2 YFSETQ. The CDR3 loop spans 15 amino acids. After removal of 1 base from V and 2 bases from J, the junction contained 1 base not matched to a gene. CDR3 region: CASSLWTGGNYGYTF. The CDR3 DNA sequence: TGCGCCAGCAGCTTGTGGACAGGGGGCAACTATGGCTACACCTTC.

This clonotype was picked up many times. The chain links TRBV7-2 to TRBJ2-1; no reliable D call. V lost 5 bases and J 15 bases, leaving 14 bases between the germline ends. This CDR3 comprises 11 residues. Germline assignment: CDR1 SGHTA and CDR2 FQGNSA. The CDR3 protein is CASSQAHDRFF. The CDR3, as DNA: TGTGCCAGCAGCCAGGCACATGATAGGTTCTTC.

The gene calls are TRBV15 and TRBJ1-1; D is unresolved. Trimming left V 3 bases short and J 5 bases short, with 10 bases between. Germline V gene sequence: CDR1 LNHNV, CDR2 YYDKDF (reference sequence). This CDR3 is 13 amino acids long. CDR3 bases: TGTGCCACCAGCAGGTTCGCTCGAACTGAAGCTTTCTTT. Its protein is CATSRFARTEAFF.